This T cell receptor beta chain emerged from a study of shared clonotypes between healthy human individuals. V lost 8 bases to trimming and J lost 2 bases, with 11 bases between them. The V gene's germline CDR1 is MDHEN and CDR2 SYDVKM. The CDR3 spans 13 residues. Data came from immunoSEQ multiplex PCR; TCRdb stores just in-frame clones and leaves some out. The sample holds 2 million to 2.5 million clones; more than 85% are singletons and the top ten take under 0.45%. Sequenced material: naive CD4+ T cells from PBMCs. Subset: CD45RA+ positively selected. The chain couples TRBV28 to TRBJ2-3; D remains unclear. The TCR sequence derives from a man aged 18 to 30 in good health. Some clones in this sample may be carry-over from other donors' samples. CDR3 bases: TGTGCCAGCGTCTTAGGGAACACAGATACGCAGTATTTT. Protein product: CASVLGNTDTQYF.